The present entry profiles one T cell receptor (beta chain) with its context. The record originates from a study of T cells in Graves' hyperthyroidism and ophthalmopathy. V was trimmed by 4 bases and J by 3 bases, leaving 12 bases between them. The CDR3 sequence is 14 residues long. Researchers amplified the TCR beta CDR3 regions from RNA transcripts. The TCR CDR3 first-round RT-PCR relied on the HTBI primer set. TCRdb re-called the multiplex PCR reads through MiXCR, storing one row per CDR3 protein. The sample consists of hundreds of thousands of distinct CDR3 sequences, about two fifths of them appearing once.

V is TRBV12-3 or TRBV12-4 and J is TRBJ1-1; perhaps TRBD1 as D (5 bases). The receptor was isolated from a young man with Graves' hyperthyroidism. Sequencing was carried out using blood. The CDR3: CASSYDSLYTEAFF. CDR3 DNA: TGTGCCAGCAGTTACGACAGCCTCTACACTGAAGCTTTCTTT.